Listed below are T cell receptor beta chains from one sample, sequenced in a study of blood T cell repertoires in COVID-19. Assay used: immunoSEQ multiplex PCR; TCRdb lists only in-frame clones, some missing. The sample carries roughly 120,000 clones, 88% recorded once. Sequenced input: peripheral blood. These receptors all come from a woman aged 45-65 years with active or convalescent COVID-19. Both conserved end residues are part of each CDR3. A D gene is named only where the DNA matches it firmly. Size is omitted from some rows. Given values are once, few, many or a class for expanded clones.

CDR3 DNA	CDR3 protein	J gene	V gene	D gene	clone size
TGTGCCAGTAGTATTTCGGATACGCAGTATTTT	CASSISDTQYF	TRBJ2-3	TRBV19	-	-
TGTGCCAGCAGCCAAGATGTCCCCCAGGGTAGATATGGCTACACCTTC	CASSQDVPQGRYGYTF	TRBJ1-2	TRBV14	-	-
TGTGCCAGCTCACTCGTTAGGACAGGCGTCATGAACACTGAAGCTTTCTTT	CASSLVRTGVMNTEAFF	TRBJ1-1	TRBV18	TRBD1	-
TGCGCCAGCAGATTTGAGAGTGAGCAGTTCTTC	CASRFESEQFF	TRBJ2-1	TRBV5-1	-	-
TGTGCCAGCAGCTTGGGGCAGGGAAGCACAGATACGCAGTATTTT	CASSLGQGSTDTQYF	TRBJ2-3	TRBV5-4	-	-
TGTGCCAGCAGGCCCAACAGGGCTGGAAACACCATATATTTT	CASRPNRAGNTIYF	TRBJ1-3	TRBV6-5	-	-
TGTGCCAGCAGCCAAGGGCCCAGGCAGGGCTATGGCTACACCTTC	CASSQGPRQGYGYTF	TRBJ1-2	TRBV14	-	-
TGTGCCAGCAGCTTTTTTTCCTCGGGGGCCAACGTCCTGACTTTC	CASSFFSSGANVLTF	TRBJ2-6	TRBV7-2	-	-
TGTGCCAGCAGGCGGACTGGAAACACCGGGGAGCTGTTTTTT	CASRRTGNTGELFF	TRBJ2-2	TRBV6-6	-	-
TGCAGTGCTATCAGGGGTGAAGCTTTCTTT	CSAIRGEAFF	TRBJ1-1	TRBV20-1	-	-
TGCGCCAGCAGCTTGTGGGAGGGATCCTACGAGCAGTACTTC	CASSLWEGSYEQYF	TRBJ2-7	TRBV5-1	TRBD2	-
TGTGGAGTTCGACTAGCGGGAGGGGCCGGGGAGCTGTTTTTT	CGVRLAGGAGELFF	TRBJ2-2	TRBV5-4	TRBD2	-
TGTGCCATCAGTGAAGGGGCAAGGGCCAAAAACATTCAGTACTTC	CAISEGARAKNIQYF	TRBJ2-4	TRBV10-3	-	few
TGTGCCAGCAGCTTAACTTCTAGCGGGAGGGCCCAGTACTTC	CASSLTSSGRAQYF	TRBJ2-5	TRBV7-2	TRBD2	-
TGTGCCAGCAGCACCGGACTCCGAGCACCCCTCCACTTT	CASSTGLRAPLHF	TRBJ1-6	TRBV6-5	-	-
TGTGCCAGCAGTTTAACAGGGCCTAATGAAAAACTGTTTTTT	CASSLTGPNEKLFF	TRBJ1-4	TRBV28	-	-
TGTGCCAGCAGTTACTCGACGTCGGGGAGAAACACCATATATTTT	CASSYSTSGRNTIYF	TRBJ1-3	TRBV6-2/TRBV6-3	-	-